The entry below describes one TCR beta chain. The data derive from a study of chronic HIV infection and antiretroviral therapy. Germline V CDR1 and CDR2: SGHVS, FNYEAQ. The length of the CDR3 is 13 residues. The V gene lost 1 base and the J gene lost 7 bases, with 8 bases spanning the gap. TCRdb itself ran the 5' RACE reads through MiXCR, one entry per CDR3 protein. This sample has approximately 30,000 distinct CDR3 sequences, with around 8.6% found just once. The TCR sequence derives from an adult who had HIV and had not received antiretroviral therapy, or was an uninfected healthy control (not recorded which). The chain has TRBV7-6 and TRBJ2-1; unclear D gene. Sequencing was carried out using peripheral blood. CDR3 amino acids: CASSLEWGNEQFF. The CDR3 DNA sequence: TGTGCCAGCAGCTTAGAGTGGGGTAATGAGCAGTTCTTC.